The present T cell receptor (beta chain) was sequenced within a study of STAT5B mutations in CD4+ large granular lymphocyte leukemia. The study, taken as a whole, reports: Compared with healthy controls (2/35), patient top clones favored TRBV06 (8/27).

Trimming cost V 4 bases and J 4 bases, with 6 bases left between them. Germline V gene lookup returns CDR1 SGHNT and CDR2 YYREEE (reference sequence). The CDR3 runs 13 residues. Only a few counts were recorded for this clone. Its antigen is not identified. The table came from immunoSEQ multiplex PCR; TCRdb's copy has only in-frame clones and leaves some out. Of tens of thousands of clones in the sample, about 79% were seen once. The chain has TRBV5-4 and TRBJ2-6; D gene ambiguous. The sample taken for sequencing was CD4+ T cells from blood buffy coats. This TCR derives from a human donor in good health. The CDR3 sequence: CASSQAGANVLTF. In nucleotides, the CDR3 is TGTGCCAGCAGCCAAGCCGGGGCCAACGTCCTGACTTTC. The complete variable domain, with remaining parts taken from reference TRBV5-4 and TRBJ2-6, reads ETGVTQSPTHLIKTRGQQVTLRCSSQSGHNTVSWYQQALGQGPQFIFQYYREEENGRGNFPPRFSGLQFPNYSSELNVNALELDDSALYLCASSQAGANVLTFGAGSRLTVL.